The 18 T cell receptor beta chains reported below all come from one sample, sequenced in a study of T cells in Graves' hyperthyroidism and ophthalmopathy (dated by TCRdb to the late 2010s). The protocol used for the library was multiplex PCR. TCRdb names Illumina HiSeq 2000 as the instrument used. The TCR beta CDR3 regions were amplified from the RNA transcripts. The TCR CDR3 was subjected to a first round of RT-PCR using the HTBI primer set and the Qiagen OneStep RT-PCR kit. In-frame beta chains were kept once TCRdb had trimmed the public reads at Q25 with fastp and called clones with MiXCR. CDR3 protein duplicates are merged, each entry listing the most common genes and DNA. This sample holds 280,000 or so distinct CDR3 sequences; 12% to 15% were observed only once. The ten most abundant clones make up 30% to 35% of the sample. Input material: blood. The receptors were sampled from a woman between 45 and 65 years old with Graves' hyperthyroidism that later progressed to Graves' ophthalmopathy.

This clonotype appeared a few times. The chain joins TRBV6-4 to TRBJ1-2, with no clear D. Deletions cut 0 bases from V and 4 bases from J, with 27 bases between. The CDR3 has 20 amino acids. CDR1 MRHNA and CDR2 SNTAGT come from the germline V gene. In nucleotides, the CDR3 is TGTGCCAGCAGTGACTCCCCTCCCGAGATGAAAGACGGACCATGCTATGGCTACACCTTC. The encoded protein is CASSDSPPEMKDGPCYGYTF.

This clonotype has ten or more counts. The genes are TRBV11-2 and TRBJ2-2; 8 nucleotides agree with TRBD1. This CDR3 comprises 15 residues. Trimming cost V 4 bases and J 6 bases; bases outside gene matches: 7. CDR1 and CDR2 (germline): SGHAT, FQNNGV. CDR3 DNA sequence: TGTGCCAGCAGCTCCGTGGGGACAGGCTCCGGGGAGCTGTTTTTT. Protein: CASSSVGTGSGELFF.

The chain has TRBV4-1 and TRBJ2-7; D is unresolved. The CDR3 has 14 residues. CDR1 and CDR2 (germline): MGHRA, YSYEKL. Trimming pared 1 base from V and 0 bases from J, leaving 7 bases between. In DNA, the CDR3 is TGCGCCAGCAGCCAAGGGACCGTCTCCTACGAGCAGTACTTC. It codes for CASSQGTVSYEQYF.

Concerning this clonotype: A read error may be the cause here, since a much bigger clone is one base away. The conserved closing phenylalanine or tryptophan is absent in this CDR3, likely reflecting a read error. The CDR3 bases are TGTGCCACCAGTGATTTCGGACGTCCTACCAACACCGGGGAGCTGTTTTCT. The encoded protein is CATSDFGRPTNTGELFS. This chain links TRBV24-1 with TRBJ2-2, with D unresolved. V was cut by 1 base and J by 2 bases, with 13 bases left in between. Germline V CDR1 and CDR2: KGHDR, SFDVKD. The length of the CDR3 is 17 residues.

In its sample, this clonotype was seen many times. The CDR3 bases are TGCGCCAGCAGCGCTGGGACAGGGAAAGATACTGAAGCTTTCTTT. Translating gives CASSAGTGKDTEAFF. V is TRBV5-1 and J is TRBJ1-1, with TRBD1 matching 9 bases. CDR1 and CDR2 (germline): SGHRS, YFSETQ. The CDR3 has 15 residues. The trim removed 4 bases at V and 5 bases at J, leaving 9 bases unmatched.

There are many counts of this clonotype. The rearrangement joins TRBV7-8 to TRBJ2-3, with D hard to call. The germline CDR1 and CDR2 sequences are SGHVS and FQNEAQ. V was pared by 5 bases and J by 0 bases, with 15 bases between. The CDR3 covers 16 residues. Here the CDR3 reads CASSVPPDSSTDTQYF. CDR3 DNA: TGTGCCAGCAGCGTCCCTCCCGATTCTAGCACAGATACGCAGTATTTT.

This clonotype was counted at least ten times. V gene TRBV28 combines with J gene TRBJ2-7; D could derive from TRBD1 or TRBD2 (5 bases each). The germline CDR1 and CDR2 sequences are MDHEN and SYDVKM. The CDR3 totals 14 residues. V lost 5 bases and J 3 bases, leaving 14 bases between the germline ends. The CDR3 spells CASSPHEGLYEQYF. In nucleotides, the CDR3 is TGTGCCAGCAGTCCCCACGAGGGGCTCTACGAGCAGTACTTC.

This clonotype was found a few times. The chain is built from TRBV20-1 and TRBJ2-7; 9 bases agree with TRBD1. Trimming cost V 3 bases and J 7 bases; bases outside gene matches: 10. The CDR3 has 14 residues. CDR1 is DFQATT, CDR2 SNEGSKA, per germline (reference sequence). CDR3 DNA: TGCAGTGCTAGGAAGGGACAGGGCGTGAGTGAGCAGTACTTC. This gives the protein CSARKGQGVSEQYF.

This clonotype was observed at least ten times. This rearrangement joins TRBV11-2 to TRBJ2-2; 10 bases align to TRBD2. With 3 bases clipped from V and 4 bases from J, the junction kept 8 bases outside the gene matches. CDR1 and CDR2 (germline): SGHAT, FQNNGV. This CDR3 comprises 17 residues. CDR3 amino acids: CASSLRRTSGPTGELFF. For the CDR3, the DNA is TGTGCCAGCAGCTTGAGGAGGACTAGCGGACCCACCGGGGAGCTGTTTTTT.

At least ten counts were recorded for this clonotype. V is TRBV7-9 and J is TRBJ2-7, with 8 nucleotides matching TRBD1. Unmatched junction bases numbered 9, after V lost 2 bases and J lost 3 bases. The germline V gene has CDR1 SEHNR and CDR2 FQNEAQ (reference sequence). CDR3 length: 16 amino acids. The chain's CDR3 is CASSLPGTGDGYEQYF. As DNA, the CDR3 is TGTGCCAGCAGCTTACCCGGGACAGGAGATGGCTACGAGCAGTACTTC.

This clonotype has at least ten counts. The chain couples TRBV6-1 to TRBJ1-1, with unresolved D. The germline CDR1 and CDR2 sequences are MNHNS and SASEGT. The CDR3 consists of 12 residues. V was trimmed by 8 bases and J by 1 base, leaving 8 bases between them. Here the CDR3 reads CASQDPNTEAFF. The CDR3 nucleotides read TGTGCCAGCCAGGATCCGAACACTGAAGCTTTCTTT.

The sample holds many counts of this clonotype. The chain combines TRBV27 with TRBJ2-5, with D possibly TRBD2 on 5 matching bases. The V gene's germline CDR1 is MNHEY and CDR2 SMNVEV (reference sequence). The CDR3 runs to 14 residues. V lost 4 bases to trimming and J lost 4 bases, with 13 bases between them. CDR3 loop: CASSSNDYLETQYF. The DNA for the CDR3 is TGTGCCAGCAGTTCGAACGACTACCTAGAGACCCAGTACTTC.

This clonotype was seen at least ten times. CDR3 region: CSVDRAGTSGNYEQYF. The CDR3 nucleotides read TGCAGCGTTGACAGAGCCGGGACTAGCGGGAACTACGAGCAGTACTTC. The chain employs TRBV29-1 and TRBJ2-7; 13 positions agree with TRBD2. Germline CDR1 and CDR2: SQVTM and ANQGSEA. The CDR3 extends over 16 amino acids. Germline trimming cut 3 bases from V and 3 bases from J; bases unmatched to any gene: 8.

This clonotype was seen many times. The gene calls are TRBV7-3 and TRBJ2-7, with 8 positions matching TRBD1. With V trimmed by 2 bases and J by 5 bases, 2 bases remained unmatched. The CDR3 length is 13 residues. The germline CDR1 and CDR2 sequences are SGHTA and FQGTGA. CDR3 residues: CASSLQTGDEQYF. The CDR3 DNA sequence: TGTGCCAGCAGCTTACAGACAGGGGACGAGCAGTACTTC.

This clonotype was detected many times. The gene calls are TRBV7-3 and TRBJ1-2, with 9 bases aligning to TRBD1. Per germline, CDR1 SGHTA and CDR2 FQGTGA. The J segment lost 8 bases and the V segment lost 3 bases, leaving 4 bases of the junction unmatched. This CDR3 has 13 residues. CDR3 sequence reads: CASSFETGGGYTF. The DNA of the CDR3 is TGTGCCAGCAGCTTCGAGACAGGGGGAGGCTACACCTTC.

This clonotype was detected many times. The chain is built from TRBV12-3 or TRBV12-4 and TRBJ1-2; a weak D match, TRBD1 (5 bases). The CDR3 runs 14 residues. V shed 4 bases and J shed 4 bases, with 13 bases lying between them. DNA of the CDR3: TGTGCCAGCAGTTCCAGGGTTGGGATCTATGGCTACACCTTC. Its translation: CASSSRVGIYGYTF.

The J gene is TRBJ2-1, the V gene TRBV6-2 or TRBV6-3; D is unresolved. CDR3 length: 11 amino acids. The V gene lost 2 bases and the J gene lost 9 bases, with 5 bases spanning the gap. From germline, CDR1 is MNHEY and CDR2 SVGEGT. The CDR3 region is CASSYVREQFF. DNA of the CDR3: TGTGCCAGCAGTTACGTTCGTGAGCAGTTCTTC.

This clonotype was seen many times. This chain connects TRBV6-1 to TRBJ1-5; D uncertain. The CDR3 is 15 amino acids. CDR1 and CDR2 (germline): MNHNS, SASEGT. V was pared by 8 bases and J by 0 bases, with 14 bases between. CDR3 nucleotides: TGTGCCAGCCTCCCCCGGGCATATAGCAATCAGCCCCAGCATTTT. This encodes CASLPRAYSNQPQHF.